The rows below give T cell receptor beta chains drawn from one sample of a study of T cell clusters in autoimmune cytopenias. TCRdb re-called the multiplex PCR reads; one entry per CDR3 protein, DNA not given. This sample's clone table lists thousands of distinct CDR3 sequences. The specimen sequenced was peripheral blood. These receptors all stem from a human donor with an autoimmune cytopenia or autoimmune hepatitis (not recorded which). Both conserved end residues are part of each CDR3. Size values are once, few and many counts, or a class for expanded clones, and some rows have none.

CDR3: CASSLGRGAYEQYF; length: 14; size: medium-sized; V: TRBV7-2; J: TRBJ2-7
CDR3: CSVVTKGQVNSPLHF; length: 15; size: NA; V: TRBV29-1; J: TRBJ1-6
CDR3: CASSTPGQGATEAFF; length: 15; size: NA; V: TRBV19; J: TRBJ1-1
CDR3: CSVEGAPAGGGSYEQYF; length: 17; size: NA; V: TRBV29-1; J: TRBJ2-7
CDR3: CAWDQGDRSPLHF; length: 13; size: NA; V: TRBV30; J: TRBJ1-6
CDR3: CSVALTVDSNQPQHF; length: 15; size: medium-sized; V: TRBV29-1; J: TRBJ1-5
CDR3: CASRGQTNQETQYF; length: 14; size: medium-sized; V: TRBV19; J: TRBJ2-5
CDR3: CASSSRGPPETQYF; length: 14; size: medium-sized; V: TRBV5-1; J: TRBJ2-5
CDR3: CASSSLAGVGGELFF; length: 15; size: NA; V: TRBV28; J: TRBJ2-2
CDR3: CASSIQGRPYEQYF; length: 14; size: NA; V: TRBV19; J: TRBJ2-7
CDR3: CAWSRGGYGYTF; length: 12; size: NA; V: TRBV30; J: TRBJ1-2
CDR3: CASSYASGSWETQYF; length: 15; size: medium-sized; V: TRBV6-5; J: TRBJ2-5
CDR3: CASSLWGNTEAFF; length: 13; size: NA; V: TRBV5-5; J: TRBJ1-1
CDR3: CAWSYSGRDYEQYF; length: 14; size: NA; V: TRBV30; J: TRBJ2-7
CDR3: CASSPSRTGTGTHEQFF; length: 17; size: medium-sized; V: TRBV6-5; J: TRBJ2-1
CDR3: CASSTPGTAYGYTF; length: 14; size: medium-sized; V: TRBV18; J: TRBJ1-2
CDR3: CATARLAGATGELFF; length: 15; size: NA; V: TRBV6-4; J: TRBJ2-2
CDR3: CASSTLGQGVNYGYTF; length: 16; size: NA; V: TRBV6-1; J: TRBJ1-2
CDR3: CASSYSTGQTQYF; length: 13; size: medium-sized; V: TRBV6-2/TRBV6-3; J: TRBJ2-5
CDR3: CAISPQRTDTQYF; length: 13; size: NA; V: TRBV10-3; J: TRBJ2-3
CDR3: CASSPGTLKGSYEQYF; length: 16; size: NA; V: TRBV19; J: TRBJ2-7
CDR3: CASSSRTGGEFF; length: 12; size: NA; V: TRBV28; J: TRBJ2-1
CDR3: CASSLGETGGQQYF; length: 14; size: NA; V: TRBV5-6; J: TRBJ2-7
CDR3: CASSQANNEQFF; length: 12; size: NA; V: TRBV18; J: TRBJ2-1
CDR3: CASSYSAGGSGELFF; length: 15; size: NA; V: TRBV6-5; J: TRBJ2-2
CDR3: CASSPNVDTQYF; length: 12; size: NA; V: TRBV6-1; J: TRBJ2-3
CDR3: CASSPRTSGRGYNEQFF; length: 17; size: NA; V: TRBV18; J: TRBJ2-1
CDR3: CASTRGGRPETQYF; length: 14; size: NA; V: TRBV5-6; J: TRBJ2-5
CDR3: CSALLWGQGTSGANVLTF; length: 18; size: medium-sized; V: TRBV29-1; J: TRBJ2-6
CDR3: CASSSGLAGGEQYF; length: 14; size: NA; V: TRBV18; J: TRBJ2-7
CDR3: CSTLRAGELFF; length: 11; size: medium-sized; V: TRBV29-1; J: TRBJ2-2
CDR3: CSVEDLMEIDTQYF; length: 14; size: NA; V: TRBV29-1; J: TRBJ2-3
CDR3: CAWSGGGGGEKLFF; length: 14; size: NA; V: TRBV30; J: TRBJ1-4
CDR3: CASSQERVDEQYF; length: 13; size: NA; V: TRBV4-2; J: TRBJ2-7
CDR3: CASSTGLAASQETQYF; length: 16; size: NA; V: TRBV6-5; J: TRBJ2-5
CDR3: CASSLDQGASYEQYF; length: 15; size: NA; V: TRBV5-5; J: TRBJ2-7
CDR3: CASSPRTDQGTEAFF; length: 15; size: NA; V: TRBV27; J: TRBJ1-1
CDR3: CAWSVGRLSSYEQYF; length: 15; size: NA; V: TRBV30; J: TRBJ2-7